The T cell receptor beta chain described here comes from a study of sequential checkpoint blockade in melanoma. Study as a whole: Randomization was 1:1 between first-line nivolumab→ipilimumab and ipilimumab→nivolumab.

Indicated treatment: randomized to nivolumab then ipilimumab (arm A) or the reverse (arm B). Live CD3+CD8+ CD19− CD56− cells were sorted from PBMCs. Profiling relied on immunoSEQ multiplex PCR, and the TCRdb table lists in-frame clones only, not all of them. The sample includes approximately 14,000 clones, roughly 82% of them seen just once. Per the germline V gene, CDR1 is SGHDN and CDR2 is FVKESK. There are 15 residues in the CDR3. With V trimmed by 4 bases and J by 1 base, 3 bases remained unmatched. The TCR originated in a human donor with melanoma. Sequencing was performed on CD8+ T cells sorted from blood (inferred from file names), taken from a patient given nivolumab and ipilimumab in sequence. The chain recombines TRBV14 with TRBJ2-3; 9 positions match TRBD2. CDR3 sequence: CASSPIAGGTDTQYF. CDR3 nucleotides: TGTGCCAGCAGCCCGATAGCGGGGGGCACAGATACGCAGTATTTT.